This T cell receptor beta chain originates from a study of blood T cell repertoires in COVID-19. Measured with immunoSEQ multiplex PCR; TCRdb has only the in-frame clones, and not every one. Of some 300,000 clones detected, approximately 89% appear once; the ten largest clones hold 2.5% to 3.5%. This CDR3 has 15 amino acids. Germline assignment: CDR1 MNHEY and CDR2 SVGEGT. V was clipped by 5 bases and J by 0 bases, with 14 bases between them. Those enrolled, adults aged roughly 18 to 90 years, came from about two dozen US areas. This sequence joins TRBV6-2 or TRBV6-3 and TRBJ2-7; perhaps TRBD2 as D (6 bases). This clonotype originated in a woman between 50 and 59 years old who had been exposed to COVID-19. The specimen sequenced was PBMCs or T cells enriched from blood (not recorded which). CDR3 in DNA: TGTGCCAGCAGTACTGCCCCGGGACTCTCCTACGAGCAGTACTTC. Translating gives CASSTAPGLSYEQYF.